The present T cell receptor beta chain was sequenced within a study of shared clonotypes between healthy human individuals. About the study: Plates per donor: three CD4 naive, three CD4 memory, two CD8 naive, one CD8 memory.

Germline loops: CDR1 GTSNPN, CDR2 SVGIG (reference sequence). The ends were cut back, 0 bases at V and 6 bases at J, with 11 bases in the middle. CDR3 length: 13 residues. Method: immunoSEQ multiplex PCR; TCRdb's copy keeps in-frame clones and lacks some. The profile shows around 370,000 clones, approximately 96% of them singletons. This TCR was recovered from a man aged 30-40 years in good health. The specimen was memory CD8+ T cells sorted from blood. The subset was: CD45RO+ cells pooled with CCR7-negative TemRA cells. This chain connects TRBV30 to TRBJ1-1; the D gene is possibly TRBD1 (5 bases). In DNA form, the CDR3 reads TGTGCCTGGAGTGTTTTGTTGGGGGCTGAAGCTTTCTTT. It specifies CAWSVLLGAEAFF. Filled out from reference TRBV30 and TRBJ1-1, the complete variable domain reads SQTIHQWPATLVQPVGSPLSLECTVEGTSNPNLYWYRQAAGRGLQLLFYSVGIGQISSEVPQNLSASRPQDRQFILSSKKLLLSDSGFYLCAWSVLLGAEAFFGQGTRLTVV.